This T cell receptor (beta chain) was documented in a study of early T cells in non-severe SARS-CoV-2 infection. Overall study: The sequenced material was bulk RNA from unsorted whole blood, and its chains were unpaired.

Study-wide results and limits: Anti-spike CD8 responses were favored by VDJdb matching, which missed private and CD4 specificities.

Ten or more counts support this clonotype. Its antigen is undetermined. Researchers attached unique molecular identifiers to individual cDNA molecules. One entry per CDR3 protein results from TCRdb running MiXCR on the 5' RACE reads. The table has tens of thousands of distinct CDR3 sequences, about 13% seen once. The specimen was whole blood, collected at baseline. The source is an adult who was a healthcare worker with PCR-confirmed SARS-CoV-2 infection or an uninfected control (not recorded which).

The chain's CDR3 is CASSQGELAKEQFF. The CDR3 region has the DNA TGTGCCAGCAGCCAAGGAGAATTAGCGAAGGAGCAGTTCTTC. The chain carries TRBV4-2 and TRBJ2-1; the D gene is possibly TRBD2 (5 bases). Trimming shortened V by 1 base and J by 10 bases, and 14 bases separated the two germline ends. Per germline, CDR1 LGHNA and CDR2 YNFKEQ. This CDR3 has 14 residues.